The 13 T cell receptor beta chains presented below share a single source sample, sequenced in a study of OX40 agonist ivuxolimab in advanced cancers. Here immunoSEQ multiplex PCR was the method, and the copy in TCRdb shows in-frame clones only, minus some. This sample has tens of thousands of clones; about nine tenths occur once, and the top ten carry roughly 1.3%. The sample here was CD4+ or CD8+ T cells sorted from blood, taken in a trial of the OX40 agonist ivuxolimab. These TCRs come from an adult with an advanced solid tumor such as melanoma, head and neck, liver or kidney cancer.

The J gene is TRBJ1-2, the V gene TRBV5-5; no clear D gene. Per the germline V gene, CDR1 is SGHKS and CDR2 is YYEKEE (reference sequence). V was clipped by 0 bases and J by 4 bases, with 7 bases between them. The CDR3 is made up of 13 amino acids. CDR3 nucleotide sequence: TGTGCCAGCAGCTTGGACAGCTTCTATGGCTACACCTTC. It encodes CASSLDSFYGYTF.

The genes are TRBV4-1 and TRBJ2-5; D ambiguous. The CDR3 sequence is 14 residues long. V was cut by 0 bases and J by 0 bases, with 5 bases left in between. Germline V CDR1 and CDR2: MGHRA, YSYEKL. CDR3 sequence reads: CASSQDPNQETQYF. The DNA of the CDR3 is TGCGCCAGCAGCCAAGACCCGAACCAAGAGACCCAGTACTTC.

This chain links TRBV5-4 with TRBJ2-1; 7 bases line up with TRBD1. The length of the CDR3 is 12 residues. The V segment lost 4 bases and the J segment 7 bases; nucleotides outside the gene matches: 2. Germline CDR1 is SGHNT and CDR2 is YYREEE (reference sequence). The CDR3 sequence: CASSVQGNEQFF. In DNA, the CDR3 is TGTGCCAGCAGCGTACAGGGGAATGAGCAGTTCTTC.

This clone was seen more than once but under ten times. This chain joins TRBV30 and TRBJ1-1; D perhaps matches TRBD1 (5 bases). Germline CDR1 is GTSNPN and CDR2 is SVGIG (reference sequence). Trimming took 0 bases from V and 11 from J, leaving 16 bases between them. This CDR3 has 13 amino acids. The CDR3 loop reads CAWSVRDPLDAFF. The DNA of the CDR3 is TGTGCCTGGAGTGTACGGGACCCGCTGGATGCTTTCTTT.

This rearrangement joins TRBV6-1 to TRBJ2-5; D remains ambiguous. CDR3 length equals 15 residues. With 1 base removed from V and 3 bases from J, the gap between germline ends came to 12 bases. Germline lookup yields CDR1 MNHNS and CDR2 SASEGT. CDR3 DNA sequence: TGTGCCAGCAGTGAAGATAATCCGGGTAAAGAGACCCAGTACTTC. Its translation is CASSEDNPGKETQYF.

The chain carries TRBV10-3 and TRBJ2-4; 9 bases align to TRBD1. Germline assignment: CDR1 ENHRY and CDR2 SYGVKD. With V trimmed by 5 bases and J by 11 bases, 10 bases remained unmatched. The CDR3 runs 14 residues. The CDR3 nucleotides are TGTGCCATCAGTCAGGGACAGGGCCTATTCCTTCAGTACTTC. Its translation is CAISQGQGLFLQYF.

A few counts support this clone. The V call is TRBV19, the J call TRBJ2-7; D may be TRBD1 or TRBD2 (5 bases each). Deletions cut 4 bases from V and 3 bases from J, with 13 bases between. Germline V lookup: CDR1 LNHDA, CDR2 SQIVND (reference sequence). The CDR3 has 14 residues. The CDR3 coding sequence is TGTGCCAGTAGTACTCCCGGGGCCGACTACGAGCAGTACTTC. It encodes CASSTPGADYEQYF.

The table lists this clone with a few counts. The CDR3 nucleotides are TGTGCCAGCAGAAAAGACAGTTATGGCTACACCTTC. Translation gives CASRKDSYGYTF. The J gene is TRBJ1-2, the V gene TRBV6-5, with D possibly being TRBD1 (5 bases). Germline V gene lookup returns CDR1 MNHEY and CDR2 SVGAGI. The CDR3 spans 12 residues. Trimming shortened V by 6 bases and J by 5 bases, and 10 bases separated the two germline ends.

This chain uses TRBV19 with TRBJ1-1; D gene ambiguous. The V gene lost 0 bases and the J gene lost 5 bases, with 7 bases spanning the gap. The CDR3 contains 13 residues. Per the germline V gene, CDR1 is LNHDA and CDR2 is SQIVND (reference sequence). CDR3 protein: CASSIDVGTEAFF. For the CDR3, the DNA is TGTGCCAGTAGTATAGATGTGGGGACTGAAGCTTTCTTT.

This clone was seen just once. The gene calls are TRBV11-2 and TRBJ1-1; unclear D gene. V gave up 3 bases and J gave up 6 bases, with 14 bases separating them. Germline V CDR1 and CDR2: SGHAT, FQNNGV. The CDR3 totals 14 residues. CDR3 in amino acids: CASSFSGVRSEAFF. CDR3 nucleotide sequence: TGTGCCAGCAGCTTCTCAGGCGTGAGGTCTGAAGCTTTCTTT.

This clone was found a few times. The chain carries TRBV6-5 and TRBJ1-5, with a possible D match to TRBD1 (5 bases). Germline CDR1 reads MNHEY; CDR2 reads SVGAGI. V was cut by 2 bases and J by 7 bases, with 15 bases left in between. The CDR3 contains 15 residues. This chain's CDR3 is CASSYTLDGGQPQHF. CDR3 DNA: TGTGCCAGCAGTTACACGCTCGACGGGGGGCAGCCCCAGCATTTT.

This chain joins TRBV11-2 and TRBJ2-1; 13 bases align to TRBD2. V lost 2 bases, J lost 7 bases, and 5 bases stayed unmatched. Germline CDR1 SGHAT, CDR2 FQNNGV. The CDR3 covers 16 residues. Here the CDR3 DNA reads TGTGCCAGCAGCTTAAGACTAGCGGGAGGTCAGAATGAGCAGTTCTTC. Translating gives CASSLRLAGGQNEQFF.

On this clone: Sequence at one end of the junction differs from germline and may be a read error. CDR3 nucleotides: TGTGCTAGCAGCTTAGGAAAGCGAGAGACCCAGTACTTC. Protein product: CASSLGKRETQYF. J is TRBJ2-5 and V is TRBV7-7; D not resolved. The CDR3 is 13 amino acids. Germline V gene sequence: CDR1 SSHAT, CDR2 FNYEAQ (reference sequence). Full variable domain (remainder filled in from reference TRBV7-7 and TRBJ2-5): GAGVSQSPRYKVTKRGQDVTLRCDPISSHATLYWYQQALGQGPEFLTYFNYEAQPDKSGLPSDRFSAERPEGSISTLTIQRTEQRDSAMYRCASSLGKRETQYFGPGTRLLVL.